The clone carrying this TCR beta chain qualifies as medium-sized. The CDR3 length is 13 residues. CDR1 and CDR2 from the germline V gene are ENHRY and SYGVKD. The germline V and J ends were trimmed by 7 bases and 0 bases, with 10 bases remaining between them. This specimen comes from a study of molecular identifiers for immune sequencing clone quantification. The CD8+CD4-CCR7+CD45RA+ phenotype defined the sorted naive CD8 T cells. MiXCR was run by TCRdb on the PCR reads, yielding one entry per CDR3 protein. The data hold 9,800 or so distinct CDR3 sequences, with 15% to 20% observed a single time. The source material was naive CD8+ T cells from blood, with Jurkat cell RNA spiked in. Subset meaning: FACS-sorted CD8+CD4-CCR7+CD45RA+ naive T cells. The rearrangement links TRBV10-3 to TRBJ2-7; D is possibly TRBD1 (6 bases). The sequence derives from a human donor in good health. Some libraries in this study had Jurkat cell RNA spiked in. The chain's CDR3 is CAIMLDSSYEQYF. The CDR3 region has the DNA TGTGCCATCATGCTGGACAGCTCCTACGAGCAGTACTTC.